A single sample is the source of the 3 T cell receptor beta chains below, sequenced in a study of blood T cells in healthy people across ages. The use of a sample-barcoded 5' primer and a J-beta primer mix characterized a second PCR of roughly 6 to 11 cycles. TCRdb reprocessed the 5' RACE reads with MiXCR, giving one entry per CDR3 protein. The top ten hold around 25% of the sample, which has over 600,000 distinct CDR3 sequences, around 50% seen once. The specimen sequenced was blood. Receptors were obtained from a man aged 40-55 years in good health.

This chain uses TRBV20-1 with TRBJ1-2; unclear D gene. The CDR3 length is 11 residues. CDR1 is DFQATT, CDR2 SNEGSKA, per germline (reference sequence). V was cut by 7 bases and J by 4 bases, with 10 bases left in between. This CDR3 is CSGYGGYGYTF. In DNA form, the CDR3 reads TGCAGTGGGTACGGTGGCTATGGCTACACCTTC.

In this sample, this clonotype turned up many times. The V gene is TRBV7-9, the J gene TRBJ2-6; D not resolved. The CDR3 totals 15 residues. The germline V and J ends were trimmed by 2 bases and 0 bases, with 5 bases remaining between them. The germline gives CDR1 SEHNR, CDR2 FQNEAQ (reference sequence). The CDR3 coding sequence is TGTGCCAGCAGCTTAACGAGCTCTGGGGCCAACGTCCTGACTTTC. This translates into CASSLTSSGANVLTF.

The genes are TRBV12-3 or TRBV12-4 and TRBJ2-1, with 7 bases lining up with TRBD2. CDR3 length: 15 amino acids. Trimming removed 8 bases from V and 1 base from J; junction bases left unmatched: 8. DNA for the CDR3: TGTGCCAGCGGGGACTATCTTGAGTCCTACAATGAGCAGTTCTTC. As protein: CASGDYLESYNEQFF.